These 29 T cell receptor beta chains share one sample of origin, sequenced in a study of CD8+CD57+ T cells in acquired aplastic anemia (dated by TCRdb to 2016 to 2019). The listed sequencing device is Illumina HiSeq 2000. Profiling of TCR beta VDJ combinations and CDR3 sequences used genomic DNA as the template. The raw public reads went through TCRdb reprocessing: fastp at Q25, MiXCR clone calling, in-frame beta chains kept. Rows with a matching CDR3 protein are joined into one entry that keeps the most common DNA and genes. The sample table shows 200,000 or so distinct CDR3 sequences, and 64% are seen once. Of the sample, approximately 44% is held by the ten largest clones. The source material was sorted CD4+, CD8+, or CD8+CD57+ T cells (not recorded which) from PBMCs. Receptor source: a human donor with severe aplastic anemia or a healthy control (not recorded which).

This clonotype was detected only a few times. The chain links TRBV19 to TRBJ2-5; D might be TRBD2 (5 bases). This CDR3 region has 14 residues. V lost 3 bases, J lost 5 bases, and 13 bases lay in between. The germline CDR1 and CDR2 sequences are LNHDA and SQIVND (reference sequence). The CDR3 DNA reads as TGTGCCAGTAGTATGGAGGCGGCAGAGGAGACCCAGTACTTC. Translation gives CASSMEAAEETQYF.

V is TRBV7-3 and J is TRBJ1-6; 9 bases match TRBD1. The CDR3 spans 14 residues. The germline V gene encodes CDR1 SGHTA and CDR2 FQGTGA. V lost 7 bases to trimming and J lost 6 bases; unmatched junction nucleotides: 4. DNA for the CDR3: TGTGCCAGCAACAGGGACAGGGTTAATTCACCCCTCCACTTT. Translation: CASNRDRVNSPLHF.

This clonotype occurred once. A much larger clone differs by one base, so this may be a read error. V and J are TRBV2 and TRBJ2-3, with D unresolved. CDR1 is SNHLY, CDR2 FYNNEI, per germline. This CDR3 region has 17 residues. This CDR3 reads CASSYLPGTRLTDTRYF. The CDR3 coding sequence is TGTGCCAGCAGTTACTTACCCGGAACGAGGCTCACAGATACGCGGTATTTT.

This clonotype was seen many times. The chain links TRBV12-3 or TRBV12-4 to TRBJ2-1; TRBD1 might be the D (6 bases). V lost 5 bases, J lost 3 bases, and 8 bases lay in between. The CDR3 has 13 amino acids. The CDR3 loop is CASSTGSYNEQFF. CDR3 DNA sequence: TGTGCCAGCAGTACAGGGAGCTACAATGAGCAGTTCTTC.

This clonotype was recorded at least ten times. The chain is built from TRBV29-1 and TRBJ1-2; the D is unclear. The V gene lost 1 base and the J gene lost 8 bases, with 5 bases spanning the gap. The CDR3 covers 10 residues. Germline assignment: CDR1 SQVTM and CDR2 ANQGSEA. CDR3 amino acids: CSVEGNGYTF. CDR3 sequence (DNA): TGCAGCGTTGAAGGGAACGGCTACACCTTC.

This chain uses TRBV19 with TRBJ1-5, with TRBD1 as a possible D gene (6 bases). Germline CDR1 and CDR2: LNHDA and SQIVND (reference sequence). Trimming left V 5 bases short and J 6 bases short, with 14 bases between. CDR3 size: 14 residues. CDR3 nucleotide sequence: TGTGCCAGTAGTCCCGGCAGGGGAGGTCAGCCCCAGCATTTT. Its protein is CASSPGRGGQPQHF. Variable domain in full (rest from reference TRBV19 and TRBJ1-5): DGGITQSPKYLFRKEGQNVTLSCEQNLNHDAMYWYRQDPGQGLRLIYYSQIVNDFQKGDIAEGYSVSREKKESFPLTVTSAQKNPTAFYLCASSPGRGGQPQHFGDGTRLSIL.

This rearrangement joins TRBV6-1 to TRBJ2-7; 8 bases line up with TRBD1. CDR1 is MNHNS and CDR2 is SASEGT in the germline V gene. Unmatched junction bases numbered 7, after V lost 5 bases and J lost 4 bases. This CDR3 has 14 amino acids. The CDR3: CASSQTGQVYEQYF. The CDR3 bases are TGTGCCAGCAGTCAGACGGGACAGGTATACGAGCAGTACTTC.

V is TRBV20-1 and J is TRBJ1-2, with no clear D. This CDR3 has 11 amino acids. V was pared by 2 bases and J by 2 bases, with 3 bases between. Per the germline V gene, CDR1 is DFQATT and CDR2 is SNEGSKA (reference sequence). The chain's CDR3 is CSARQNYGYTF. The CDR3 bases are TGCAGTGCTAGACAAAACTATGGCTACACCTTC.

This clonotype has just a few counts. The V gene is TRBV7-9, the J gene TRBJ1-2; no firm D call. V was pared by 5 bases and J by 5 bases, with 9 bases between. The CDR3 length is 12 residues. In germline, CDR1 is SEHNR, CDR2 FQNEAQ (reference sequence). In DNA form, the CDR3 reads TGTGCCAGCAGCGCCCAGGATTATGGCTACACCTTC. Translated: CASSAQDYGYTF.

This clonotype has at least ten counts. This sequence joins TRBV7-9 and TRBJ1-2; a possible D gene is TRBD1 (5 bases). Trimming stripped 6 bases from V and 8 bases from J, with 16 bases between. Germline V gives CDR1 SEHNR, CDR2 FQNEAQ (reference sequence). The CDR3 consists of 13 residues. The CDR3 sequence: CASSQVGGKGYTF. The CDR3 nucleotides are TGTGCCAGCAGTCAAGTCGGGGGAAAGGGCTACACCTTC.

The chain employs TRBV15 and TRBJ1-1; D is unclear. The CDR3 extends over 12 amino acids. V lost 1 base and J 5 bases, leaving 5 bases between the germline ends. Per the germline V gene, CDR1 is LNHNV and CDR2 is YYDKDF (reference sequence). The CDR3 region is CATSRVRTEAFF. For the CDR3, the DNA is TGTGCCACCAGCAGAGTGCGAACTGAAGCTTTCTTT.

The chain has TRBV29-1 and TRBJ1-1; 7 bases fit TRBD1. The germline CDR1 and CDR2 sequences are SQVTM and ANQGSEA. The CDR3 totals 13 residues. The trim removed 6 bases at V and 2 bases at J, leaving 6 bases unmatched. CDR3 in DNA: TGCAGCGTGATGACAGGGTTCAACACTGAAGCTTTCTTT. Translation: CSVMTGFNTEAFF.

Points on this clonotype: A clone one base away is much larger, so this may be a read error. This chain joins TRBV6-4 and TRBJ2-6; D is uncertain. The CDR3 covers 14 residues. CDR1 is MRHNA and CDR2 is SNTAGT in the germline V gene. V lost 3 bases, J lost 0 bases, and 3 bases lay in between. CDR3 region: CASSERSGANVLTF. CDR3 bases: TGTGCCAGCAGTGAACGCTCTGGGGCCAACGTCCTGACTTTC.

This clonotype was detected only a few times. In nucleotides, the CDR3 is TGCGCCAGCAGTGATCGCCTTAGCTCCTACAATGAGCAGTTCTTC. Protein product: CASSDRLSSYNEQFF. The rearrangement joins TRBV10-1 to TRBJ2-1; D not resolved. The V gene lost 3 bases and the J gene lost 0 bases, with 9 bases spanning the gap. Germline-derived CDR1 and CDR2 are WNHNN and SYGVQD (reference sequence). CDR3 length: 15 amino acids.

This clonotype was observed a handful of times. The V call is TRBV11-2, the J call TRBJ1-1, with unresolved D. Trimming stripped 1 base from V and 11 bases from J, with 11 bases between. CDR1 is SGHAT, CDR2 FQNNGV, per germline. The CDR3 is made up of 12 amino acids. The CDR3: CASSLVRGRAFF. The DNA for the CDR3 is TGTGCCAGCAGCTTAGTGCGGGGTAGGGCTTTCTTT.

This clonotype was observed many times. The chain carries TRBV19 and TRBJ1-1; the D is unclear. The CDR3 length is 12 residues. V lost 5 bases to trimming and J lost 7 bases, with 11 bases between them. Germline loops: CDR1 LNHDA, CDR2 SQIVND (reference sequence). The CDR3 DNA follows: TGTGCCAGTAGTTTTACACAGCTTGAAGCTTTCTTT. Its protein is CASSFTQLEAFF.

This clonotype occurred a few times. CDR3 sequence (DNA): TGTGCCAGCAGCTTAGGTCGCGGGGAGGCCGAGCAGTACTTC. Translating it yields CASSLGRGEAEQYF. The chain recombines TRBV7-9 with TRBJ2-7; tentative D call: TRBD2 (6 bases). V shed 1 base and J shed 6 bases, with 13 bases lying between them. Looked up from germline, CDR1 is SEHNR and CDR2 is FQNEAQ (reference sequence). This CDR3 has 14 residues.

This clonotype has a count of ten or more. This chain uses TRBV19 with TRBJ2-1; 7 positions match TRBD1. After removal of 5 bases from V and 6 bases from J, the junction contained 4 bases not matched to a gene. This CDR3 is 13 amino acids long. Germline V lookup: CDR1 LNHDA, CDR2 SQIVND (reference sequence). In DNA form, the CDR3 reads TGTGCCAGTAGTCAGGGGACAGTCAATGAGCAGTTCTTC. It translates to CASSQGTVNEQFF. Full variable domain (rest looked up from reference TRBV19 and TRBJ2-1): DGGITQSPKYLFRKEGQNVTLSCEQNLNHDAMYWYRQDPGQGLRLIYYSQIVNDFQKGDIAEGYSVSREKKESFPLTVTSAQKNPTAFYLCASSQGTVNEQFFGPGTRLTVL.

The rearrangement joins TRBV30 to TRBJ2-7; 8 bases are a match to TRBD1. The CDR3 totals 13 residues. Trimming cost V 5 bases and J 9 bases; bases outside gene matches: 12. In germline, CDR1 is GTSNPN, CDR2 SVGIG (reference sequence). CDR3 nucleotides: TGTGCCTGGTCTCTAGGACAGGGCGATCGGCAGTACTTC. Protein product: CAWSLGQGDRQYF. The entire variable domain, with the rest obtained from reference TRBV30 and TRBJ2-7, is as follows: SQTIHQWPATLVQPVGSPLSLECTVEGTSNPNLYWYRQAAGRGLQLLFYSVGIGQISSEVPQNLSASRPQDRQFILSSKKLLLSDSGFYLCAWSLGQGDRQYFGPGTRLTVT.

The J gene is TRBJ2-7, the V gene TRBV7-2; D gene unclear. Trimming shortened V by 3 bases and J by 6 bases, and 6 bases separated the two germline ends. Germline V gene sequence: CDR1 SGHTA, CDR2 FQGNSA. The length of the CDR3 is 11 residues. CDR3 loop: CASSFASEQYF. CDR3 nucleotide sequence: TGTGCCAGCAGCTTTGCTAGCGAGCAGTACTTC. Combining the CDR3 with reference TRBV7-2 and TRBJ2-7 gives the whole variable domain GAGVSQSPSNKVTEKGKDVELRCDPISGHTALYWYRQSLGQGLEFLIYFQGNSAPDKSGLPSDRFSAERTGGSVSTLTIQRTQQEDSAVYLCASSFASEQYFGPGTRLTVT.

The rearrangement uses TRBV10-3 and TRBJ2-1; 13 nucleotides align to TRBD2. The V and J ends lost 8 bases and 7 bases, in that order; junction bases with no gene match: 8. The CDR3 sequence is 15 residues long. The V gene's germline CDR1 is ENHRY and CDR2 SYGVKD. The CDR3 bases are TGTGCCATCTCTCCTCGGACTAGCGGGAGTAATGAGCAGTTCTTC. Its translation: CAISPRTSGSNEQFF.

V usage is TRBV7-8 and J usage is TRBJ2-7, with 10 nucleotides matching TRBD1. The junction had 10 bases not matched to a gene; V was cut back by 5 bases and J by 3 bases. CDR1 and CDR2 (germline): SGHVS, FQNEAQ. The CDR3 spans 16 residues. The CDR3 nucleotides are TGTGCCAGCAGCCCAACCGGGACAGGGGCATACTACGAGCAGTACTTC. Translating it yields CASSPTGTGAYYEQYF.

The chain is built from TRBV7-9 and TRBJ2-5; 11 bases map to TRBD2. Germline V gene data show CDR1 as SEHNR and CDR2 as FQNEAQ (reference sequence). CDR3 length equals 15 residues. Losses at the gene ends were 9 bases for V and 3 bases for J; bases not matched to a gene: 9. CDR3 sequence: CASNPGTSGKETQYF. The CDR3 nucleotides are TGTGCCAGTAACCCAGGGACTAGCGGAAAAGAGACCCAGTACTTC.

The sample holds a few counts of this clonotype. The chain combines TRBV7-2 with TRBJ1-5; a weak D match, TRBD1 (5 bases). The CDR3 runs to 16 residues. Per the germline V gene, CDR1 is SGHTA and CDR2 is FQGNSA. The V end was cut by 5 bases, the J end by 2 bases, with 16 bases between. This CDR3 is CASSPSGGTGNQPQHF. CDR3 DNA sequence: TGTGCCAGCAGCCCGTCGGGGGGGACTGGCAATCAGCCCCAGCATTTT.

The rearrangement links TRBV14 to TRBJ2-1; 7 bases match TRBD2. Germline trimming cut 0 bases from V and 5 bases from J; bases unmatched to any gene: 4. CDR3 length equals 15 residues. Germline CDR1 SGHDN, CDR2 FVKESK. The CDR3 is CASSQEGRGDNEQFF. DNA of the CDR3: TGTGCCAGCAGCCAAGAGGGACGGGGGGACAATGAGCAGTTCTTC.

The chain has TRBV20-1 and TRBJ2-5; D unresolved. V lost 1 base and J 7 bases, leaving 10 bases between the germline ends. The CDR3 contains 12 residues. CDR1 and CDR2 from the germline V gene are DFQATT and SNEGSKA (reference sequence). The DNA of the CDR3 is TGCAGTGCTAGAGGGCCGCTAGGGACCCAGTACTTC. Its translation is CSARGPLGTQYF.

The CDR3 region is CASSAEWGALRETQYF. DNA for the CDR3: TGTGCCAGCAGCGCCGAGTGGGGGGCGCTGAGGGAGACCCAGTACTTC. The chain is built from TRBV7-9 and TRBJ2-5; D might be TRBD1 or TRBD2, each matching 6 bases. V was cut by 5 bases and J by 5 bases, with 21 bases left in between. The V gene's germline CDR1 is SEHNR and CDR2 FQNEAQ (reference sequence). The CDR3 spans 16 residues.

The chain joins TRBV19 to TRBJ1-6, with TRBD1 matching 7 bases. Germline V gene sequence: CDR1 LNHDA, CDR2 SQIVND (reference sequence). With 5 bases clipped from V and 8 bases from J, the junction kept 9 bases outside the gene matches. The CDR3 has 15 residues. For the CDR3, the DNA is TGTGCCAGTAGTCCTACCAGACAGGGTTATTCACCCCTCCACTTT. Protein: CASSPTRQGYSPLHF.

J is TRBJ1-2 and V is TRBV2, with 8 bases identical to TRBD1. CDR1 is SNHLY and CDR2 is FYNNEI in the germline V gene. The trim removed 2 bases at V and 6 bases at J, leaving 5 bases unmatched. The CDR3 spans 14 residues. This CDR3 reads CASSESGQGHGYTF. CDR3 nucleotides: TGTGCCAGCAGTGAATCCGGACAGGGTCATGGCTACACCTTC. The whole variable domain, remainder taken from reference TRBV2 and TRBJ1-2, is EPEVTQTPSHQVTQMGQEVILRCVPISNHLYFYWYRQILGQKVEFLVSFYNNEISEKSEIFDDQFSVERPDGSNFTLKIRSTKLEDSAMYFCASSESGQGHGYTFGSGTRLTVV.